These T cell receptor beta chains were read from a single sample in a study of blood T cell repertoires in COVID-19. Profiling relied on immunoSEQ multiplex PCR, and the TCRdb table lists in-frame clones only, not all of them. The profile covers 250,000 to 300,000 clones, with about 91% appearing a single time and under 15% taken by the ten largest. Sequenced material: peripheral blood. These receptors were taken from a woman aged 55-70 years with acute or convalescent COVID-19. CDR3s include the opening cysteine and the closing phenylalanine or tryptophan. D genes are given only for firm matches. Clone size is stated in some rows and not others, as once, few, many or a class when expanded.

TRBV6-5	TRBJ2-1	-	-	CASSLYNEQFF	TGTGCCAGCTCCTTATACAATGAGCAGTTCTTC
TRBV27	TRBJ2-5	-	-	CASRNPQSRETQYF	TGTGCCAGCAGGAACCCTCAGTCGCGGGAGACCCAGTACTTC
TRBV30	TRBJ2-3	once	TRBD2	CAWSISGGTDTQYF	TGTGCCTGGAGTATTAGCGGGGGCACAGATACGCAGTATTTT
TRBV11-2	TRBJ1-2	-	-	CASSLVDSNYGYTF	TGTGCCAGCAGCTTAGTGGACAGCAACTATGGCTACACCTTC
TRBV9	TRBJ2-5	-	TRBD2	CASSDIAGAYQETQYF	TGTGCCAGCAGCGATATAGCGGGGGCGTACCAAGAGACCCAGTACTTC
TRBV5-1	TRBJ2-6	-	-	CASRQTSGANVLTF	TGCGCCAGCAGACAGACCTCTGGGGCCAACGTCCTGACTTTC
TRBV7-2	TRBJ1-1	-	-	CASSLEAGMNTEAFF	TGTGCCAGCAGCTTAGAGGCGGGGATGAACACTGAAGCTTTCTTT
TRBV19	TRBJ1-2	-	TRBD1	CASSAATGRYNYGYTF	TGTGCCAGTAGTGCCGCGACAGGGCGTTATAACTATGGCTACACCTTC
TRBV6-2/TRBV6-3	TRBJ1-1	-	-	CASSYRRGTEAFF	TGTGCCAGCAGTTACAGGAGGGGAACTGAAGCTTTCTTT
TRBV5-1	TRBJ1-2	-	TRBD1	CASSLGPPGRGSANYGYTF	TGCGCCAGCAGCTTGGGCCCTCCGGGCAGGGGGTCGGCTAACTATGGCTACACCTTC
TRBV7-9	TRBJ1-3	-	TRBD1	CASSPTGGKKNTIYF	TGTGCCAGCAGCCCTACAGGGGGAAAGAAAAACACCATATATTTT
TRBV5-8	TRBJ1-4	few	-	CASSLGGRSEKLFF	TGTGCCAGCAGCTTGGGGGGGCGTAGTGAAAAACTGTTTTTT
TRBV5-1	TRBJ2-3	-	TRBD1	CASSTYPSGGGTDTQYF	TGCGCCAGCAGCACATACCCTTCAGGGGGAGGCACAGATACGCAGTATTTT
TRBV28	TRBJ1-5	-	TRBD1	CASGNWGQTVRPQHF	TGTGCCAGCGGGAATTGGGGACAGACGGTACGGCCCCAGCATTTT
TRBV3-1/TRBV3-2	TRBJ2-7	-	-	CASSLTGYEQYF	TGTGCCAGCAGTCTGACAGGCTACGAGCAGTACTTC
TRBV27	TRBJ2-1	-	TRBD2	CASSLSIGPSGPTYNEQFF	TGTGCCAGCAGTTTATCGATCGGCCCTAGCGGGCCAACCTACAATGAGCAGTTCTTC